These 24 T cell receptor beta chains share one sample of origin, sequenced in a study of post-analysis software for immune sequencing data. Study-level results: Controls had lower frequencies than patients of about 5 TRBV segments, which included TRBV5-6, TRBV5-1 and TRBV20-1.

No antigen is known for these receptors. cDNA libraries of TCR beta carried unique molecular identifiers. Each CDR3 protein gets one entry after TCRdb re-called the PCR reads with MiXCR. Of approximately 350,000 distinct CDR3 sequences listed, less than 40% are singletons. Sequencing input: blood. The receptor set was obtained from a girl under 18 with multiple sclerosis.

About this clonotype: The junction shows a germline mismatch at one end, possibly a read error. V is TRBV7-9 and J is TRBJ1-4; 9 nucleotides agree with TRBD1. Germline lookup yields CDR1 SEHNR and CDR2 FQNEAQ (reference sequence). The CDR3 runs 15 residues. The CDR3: CASSATGTGREKPFF. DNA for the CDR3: TGTGCCAGCAGCGCGACCGGGACAGGGAGAGAAAAACCGTTTTTT.

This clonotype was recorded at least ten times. CDR3 coding DNA: TGTGCCAGCAGCCTCCCCCAAGGCACTGAAGCTTTCTTT. It is translated as CASSLPQGTEAFF. This chain joins TRBV7-2 and TRBJ1-1; D is unclear. V was trimmed by 5 bases and J by 4 bases, leaving 11 bases between them. Per the germline V gene, CDR1 is SGHTA and CDR2 is FQGNSA. This CDR3 is 13 amino acids long. The variable domain in full, with the rest retrieved from reference TRBV7-2 and TRBJ1-1, is GAGVSQSPSNKVTEKGKDVELRCDPISGHTALYWYRQSLGQGLEFLIYFQGNSAPDKSGLPSDRFSAERTGGSVSTLTIQRTQQEDSAVYLCASSLPQGTEAFFGQGTRLTVV.

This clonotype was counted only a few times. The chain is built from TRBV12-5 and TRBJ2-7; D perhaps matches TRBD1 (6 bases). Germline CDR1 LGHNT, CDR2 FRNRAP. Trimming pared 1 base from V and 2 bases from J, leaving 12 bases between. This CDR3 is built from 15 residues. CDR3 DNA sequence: TGTGCTAGTGGTTTGGGGCAGGGACACCCCTACGAGCAGTACTTC. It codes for CASGLGQGHPYEQYF.

CDR3 sequence (DNA): TGTGCCAGCAGCCGCGACGCCGAGACTAGCGGGGACACAGATACGCAGTATTTT. Amino acids: CASSRDAETSGDTDTQYF. The V and J genes are TRBV6-2 or TRBV6-3 and TRBJ2-3; 11 nucleotides line up with TRBD2. V lost 6 bases, J lost 2 bases, and 13 bases stayed unmatched. This CDR3 has 18 amino acids. Germline loops: CDR1 MNHEY, CDR2 SVGEGT.

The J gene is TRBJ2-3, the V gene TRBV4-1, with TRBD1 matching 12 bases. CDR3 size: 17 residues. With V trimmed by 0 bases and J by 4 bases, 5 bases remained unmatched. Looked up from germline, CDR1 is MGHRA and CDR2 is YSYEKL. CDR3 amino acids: CASSQDWGQGASDTQYF. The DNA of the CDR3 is TGCGCCAGCAGCCAAGATTGGGGACAGGGGGCTTCAGATACGCAGTATTTT.

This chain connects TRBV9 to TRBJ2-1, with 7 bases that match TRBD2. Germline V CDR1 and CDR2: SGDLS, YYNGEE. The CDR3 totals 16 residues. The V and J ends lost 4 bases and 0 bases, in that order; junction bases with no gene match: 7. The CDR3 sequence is CASSFGGISSYNEQFF. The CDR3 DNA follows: TGTGCCAGCAGCTTCGGGGGGATCAGCTCCTACAATGAGCAGTTCTTC.

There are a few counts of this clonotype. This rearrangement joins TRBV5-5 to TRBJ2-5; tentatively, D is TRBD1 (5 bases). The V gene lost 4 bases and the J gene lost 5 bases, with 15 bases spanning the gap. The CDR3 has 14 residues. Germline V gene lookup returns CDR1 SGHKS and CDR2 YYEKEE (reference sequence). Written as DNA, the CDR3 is TGTGCCAGCAGCCACGTATGGGGCATGGAGACCCAGTACTTC. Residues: CASSHVWGMETQYF.

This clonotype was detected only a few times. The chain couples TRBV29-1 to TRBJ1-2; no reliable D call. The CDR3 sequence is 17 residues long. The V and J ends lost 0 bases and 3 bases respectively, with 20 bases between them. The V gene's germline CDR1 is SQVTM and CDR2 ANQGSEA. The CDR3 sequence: CSVEEDGRAGGDYGYTF. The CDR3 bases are TGCAGCGTTGAAGAGGACGGGAGGGCTGGAGGTGACTATGGCTACACCTTC. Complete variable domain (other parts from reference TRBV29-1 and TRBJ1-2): SAVISQKPSRDICQRGTSLTIQCQVDSQVTMMFWYRQQPGQSLTLIATANQGSEATYESGFVIDKFPISRPNLTFSTLTVSNMSPEDSSIYLCSVEEDGRAGGDYGYTFGSGTRLTVV.

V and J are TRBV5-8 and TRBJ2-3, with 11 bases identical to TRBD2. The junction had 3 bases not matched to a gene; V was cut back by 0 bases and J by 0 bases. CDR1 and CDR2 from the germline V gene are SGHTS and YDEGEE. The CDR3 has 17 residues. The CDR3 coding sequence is TGTGCCAGCAGCTTGGGACTAGCGGGATCCAGCACAGATACGCAGTATTTT. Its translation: CASSLGLAGSSTDTQYF.

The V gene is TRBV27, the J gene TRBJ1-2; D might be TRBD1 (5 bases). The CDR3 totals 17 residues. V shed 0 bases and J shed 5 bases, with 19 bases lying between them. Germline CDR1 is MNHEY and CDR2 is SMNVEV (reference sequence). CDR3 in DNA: TGTGCCAGCAGTTTATCGAGCCGGACACCTCCGAGTTATGGCTACACCTTC. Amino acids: CASSLSSRTPPSYGYTF.

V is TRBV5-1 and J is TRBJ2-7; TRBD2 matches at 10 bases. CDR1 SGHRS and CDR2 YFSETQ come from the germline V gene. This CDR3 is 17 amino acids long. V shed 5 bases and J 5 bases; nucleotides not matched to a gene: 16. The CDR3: CASRKIKASGGKDEQYF. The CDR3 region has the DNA TGCGCCAGCAGGAAAATTAAGGCTAGCGGGGGAAAGGACGAGCAGTACTTC.

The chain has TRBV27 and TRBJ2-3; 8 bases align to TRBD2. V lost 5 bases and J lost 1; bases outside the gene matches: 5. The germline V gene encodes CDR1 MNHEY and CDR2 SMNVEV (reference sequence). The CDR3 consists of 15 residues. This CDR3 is CASSTGLGGTDTQYF. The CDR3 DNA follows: TGTGCCAGCAGTACGGGACTAGGGGGCACAGATACGCAGTATTTT.

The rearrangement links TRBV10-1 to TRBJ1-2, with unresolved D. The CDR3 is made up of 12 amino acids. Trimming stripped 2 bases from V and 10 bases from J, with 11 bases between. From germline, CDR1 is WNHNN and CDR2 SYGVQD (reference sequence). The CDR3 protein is CASSETVRDYTF. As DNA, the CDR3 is TGCGCCAGCAGTGAGACAGTCCGCGACTACACCTTC.

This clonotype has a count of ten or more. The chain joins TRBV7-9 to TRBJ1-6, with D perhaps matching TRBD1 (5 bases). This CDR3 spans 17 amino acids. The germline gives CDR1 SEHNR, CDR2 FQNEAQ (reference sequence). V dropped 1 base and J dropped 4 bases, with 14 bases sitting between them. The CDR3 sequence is CASSLGFDRTYNSPLHF. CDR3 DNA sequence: TGTGCCAGCAGCTTAGGATTCGACAGAACTTATAATTCACCCCTCCACTTT. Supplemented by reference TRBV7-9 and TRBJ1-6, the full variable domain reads DTGVSQNPRHKITKRGQNVTFRCDPISEHNRLYWYRQTLGQGPEFLTYFQNEAQLEKSRLLSDRFSAERPKGSFSTLEIQRTEQGDSAMYLCASSLGFDRTYNSPLHFGNGTRLTVT.

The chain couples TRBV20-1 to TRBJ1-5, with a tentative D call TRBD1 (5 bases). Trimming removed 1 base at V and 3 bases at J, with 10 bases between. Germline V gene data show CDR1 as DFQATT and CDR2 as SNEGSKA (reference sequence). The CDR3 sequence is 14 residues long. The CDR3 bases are TGCAGTGCTAGAGCCGGGGCCCTCAATCAGCCCCAGCATTTT. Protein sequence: CSARAGALNQPQHF.

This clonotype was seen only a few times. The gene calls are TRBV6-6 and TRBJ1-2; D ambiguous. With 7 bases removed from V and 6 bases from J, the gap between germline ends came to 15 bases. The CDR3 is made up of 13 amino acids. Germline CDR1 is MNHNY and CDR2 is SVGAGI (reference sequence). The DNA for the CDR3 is TGTGCCAGCACCCTCAAGGAGACGGATGGCTACACCTTC. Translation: CASTLKETDGYTF.

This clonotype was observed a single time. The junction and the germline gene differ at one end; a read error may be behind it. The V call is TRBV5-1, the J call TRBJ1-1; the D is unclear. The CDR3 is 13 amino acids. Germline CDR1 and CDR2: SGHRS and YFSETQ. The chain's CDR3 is CTSSWAQNTEAFF. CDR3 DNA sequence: TGCACCAGCAGCTGGGCACAGAACACTGAAGCTTTCTTT.

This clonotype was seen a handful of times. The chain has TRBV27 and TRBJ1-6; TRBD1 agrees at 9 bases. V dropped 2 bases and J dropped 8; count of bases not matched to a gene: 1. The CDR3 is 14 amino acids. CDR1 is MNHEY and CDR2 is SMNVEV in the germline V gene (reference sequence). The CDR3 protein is CASSLDRGYSPLHF. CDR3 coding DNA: TGTGCCAGCAGTTTAGACAGGGGGTATTCACCCCTCCACTTT.

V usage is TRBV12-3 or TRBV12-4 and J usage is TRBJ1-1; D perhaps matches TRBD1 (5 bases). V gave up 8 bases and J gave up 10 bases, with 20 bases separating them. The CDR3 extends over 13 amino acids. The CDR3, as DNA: TGTGCCAGCCTAGACGACTTCAACCAGGGAGCTTTCTTT. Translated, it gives CASLDDFNQGAFF.

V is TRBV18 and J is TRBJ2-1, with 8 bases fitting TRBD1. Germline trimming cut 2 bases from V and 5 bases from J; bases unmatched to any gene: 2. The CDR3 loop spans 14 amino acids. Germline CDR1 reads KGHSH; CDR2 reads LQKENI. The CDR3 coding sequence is TGTGCCAGCTCACCAGGGACAGGCCACAATGAGCAGTTCTTC. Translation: CASSPGTGHNEQFF. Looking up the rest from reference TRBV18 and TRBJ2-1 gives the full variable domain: NAGVMQNPRHLVRRRGQEARLRCSPMKGHSHVYWYRQLPEEGLKFMVYLQKENIIDESGMPKERFSAEFPKEGPSILRIQQVVRGDSAAYFCASSPGTGHNEQFFGPGTRLTVL.

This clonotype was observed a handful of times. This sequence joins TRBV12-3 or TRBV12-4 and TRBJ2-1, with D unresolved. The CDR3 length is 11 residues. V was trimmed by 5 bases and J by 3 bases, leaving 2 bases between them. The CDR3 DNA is TGTGCCAGCAGTGTCTACAATGAGCAGTTCTTC. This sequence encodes CASSVYNEQFF.

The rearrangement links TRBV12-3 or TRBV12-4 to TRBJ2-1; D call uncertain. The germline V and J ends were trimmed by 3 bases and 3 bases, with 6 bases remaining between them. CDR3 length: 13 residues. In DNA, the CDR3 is TGTGCCAGCAGTTTGACCAGCTACAATGAGCAGTTCTTC. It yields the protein CASSLTSYNEQFF.

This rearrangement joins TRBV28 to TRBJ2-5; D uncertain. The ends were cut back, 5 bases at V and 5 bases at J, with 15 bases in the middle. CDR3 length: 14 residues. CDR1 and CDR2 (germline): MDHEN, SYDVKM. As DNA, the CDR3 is TGTGCCAGCAGTAGCCCCGGTGGTTGGGAGACCCAGTACTTC. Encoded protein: CASSSPGGWETQYF.

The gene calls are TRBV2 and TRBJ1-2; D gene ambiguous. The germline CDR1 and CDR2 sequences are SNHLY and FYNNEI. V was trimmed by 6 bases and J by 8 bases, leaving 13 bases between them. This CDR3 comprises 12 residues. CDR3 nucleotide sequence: TGTGCCAGCAGCCGGAGCCTGGAGGGCTACACCTTC. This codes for CASSRSLEGYTF.